One T cell receptor beta chain is described in this entry. CDR1 SGHTA and CDR2 FQGNSA come from the germline V gene. V lost 1 base to trimming and J lost 4 bases, with 10 bases between them. The CDR3 consists of 14 residues. The sample originates from a study of blood T cell repertoires in COVID-19. At the level of the study: Some COVID-19 samples were acute and others convalescent; all came from the United States, Italy and Spain.

How the authors handled the data: For nucleated cells, counts were estimated from reference gene primer amplification. Generated by immunoSEQ multiplex PCR, the TCRdb table keeps only in-frame clones and is missing some. The V and J calls and clone size come from that table; D and trimming were worked out from the DNA. In the table there are 100,000 or so clones, about 89% of which are singletons. The sequenced sample consisted of peripheral blood. This sequence was found in a man between 45 and 60 years old with acute or convalescent COVID-19. The chain carries TRBV7-2 and TRBJ1-2, with D perhaps matching TRBD1 (5 bases). DNA of the CDR3: TGTGCCAGCAGCTTAGGGGGCAGTTCCTATGGCTACACCTTC. Translation gives CASSLGGSSYGYTF.